This TCR beta chain is drawn from a study of identical twins. CDR3 length: 16 amino acids. The V gene's germline CDR1 is MNHNS and CDR2 SASEGT. Trimming at V came to 5 bases and at J to 8 bases, leaving 10 bases not matched to a gene. MiXCR, run by TCRdb on the 5' RACE reads, gives a single entry per CDR3 protein. The repertoire holds approximately 410,000 distinct CDR3 sequences, 18% seen once, with roughly an eighth in the top ten. This rearrangement joins TRBV6-1 to TRBJ2-1, with 12 bases identical to TRBD2. This clonotype was obtained from a man aged 45-65 years in good health. Sample: naive T cells sorted from blood. DNA for the CDR3: TGTGCCAGCAGTCAGGCTTGGACTAGCGGGATATATGAGCAGTTCTTC. Translated, it gives CASSQAWTSGIYEQFF.